This T cell receptor beta chain was captured by sequencing in a study of beta chain features in type 1 diabetes. Findings and caveats of the study: PCR could preferentially amplify shorter templates, alike in patients and controls.

On this clone: Its matching antigen is unknown.

Since all of the isolated RNA was reverse transcribed, expressed TCRB transcripts were what got sequenced. Here immunoSEQ multiplex PCR was the method, and the copy in TCRdb shows in-frame clones only, minus some. Of about 620,000 clones listed, roughly 16% are singletons. The CDR3 covers 14 residues. Germline V gene data show CDR1 as LGHNA and CDR2 as YSLEER. The V and J ends lost 4 bases and 4 bases respectively, with 13 bases between them. What was sequenced was naive CD4+ T cells from blood. V usage is TRBV4-3 and J usage is TRBJ1-2, with D unresolved. This sequence was found in a young man in good health. The CDR3 protein is CASSRTRATYGYTF. The CDR3 nucleotides are TGCGCCAGCAGCCGGACTCGGGCTACCTATGGCTACACCTTC.